What follows is one TCR beta chain and its context. This clone showed up just a few times. This receptor's antigen is unknown. No qualities accompany the bases; no much larger clone lies one base away. The entry originates in a study of blood T cell repertoires in COVID-19 (TCRdb year 2020). At the level of the whole study: The collaborator samples originated in the United States, Italy and Spain and spanned the acute and convalescent phases of COVID-19. The prospective study material was composed of cDNA or gDNA derived from T cells, B-cell-depleted T cells, or PBMCs. Deeply sampled blood TCRbeta repertoires from subjects exposed to, actively infected with, or recovered from COVID-19 were included in the dataset. A freely available public database, intended as a resource for researchers studying the immune response to SARS-CoV-2, is where the repertoires were released. The samples were drawn from two sources: the first 160 participants of the ongoing ImmuneRACE study, and 1,000 to 1,500 subjects contributed by 6 global collaborators. The sample metadata nearly always contained a de-identified subject ID, COVID-19 status, age in years and sex. Where available, HLA class I and class II types were obtained from metadata supplied by the sample provider rather than from assay-based typing. Study-level results and caveats: The quantity of clinical and demographic metadata differed by source and by participant and was supplied without curation.

Each collaborating institution followed its own protocols to collect whole blood in K2EDTA tubes. For TCRbeta analysis, collaborators shipped samples as frozen whole blood, isolated PBMCs, or DNA extracted from either of those sample types. TCRbeta CDR3 regions were amplified from genomic DNA by means of the immunoSEQ Assay, a bias-controlled multiplex PCR. Turning to the authors' computational methods: The number of nucleated cells in each sample was estimated from the amplification of reference gene primers within the assay. Sequence reads were collapsed and filtered to measure the absolute abundance of every unique TCRbeta CDR3 rearrangement. For each sample, productive Simpson clonality was calculated as the square root of Simpson's diversity index over productive rearrangements. TCRdb took over this immuneACCESS table, retaining in-frame rearrangements with V and J assigned. Such tables are incomplete; in checked studies, under half of the missing clones stem from an unresolved V gene, and the remainder is unexplained. V and J calls and clone size come straight from that table; D and trimming were deduced from the DNA. A total of more than 80,000 clones appear in this sample, 80% to 85% of them only once. The ten largest clones represent around 29% of the sample.

From cysteine to phenylalanine, the CDR3 is 20 amino acids long. Here the CDR3 DNA is all that survives: 60 bases in frame from base 1. This sequence uses TRBV12-1 and TRBJ2-5; the D segment call TRBD2 is taken from the table without a DNA check. TRBV12-1 is deemed a pseudogene. This clonotype originated in a woman at least 80 years old with active or convalescent COVID-19. Sequencing was done on a sample of peripheral blood. The encoded CDR3 is CASSFGGRRSRIVVEETQYF. The nucleotide sequence is given as TGTGCCAGCAGCTTTGGGGGGAGGAGGTCCCGAATCGTCGTTGAAGAGACCCAGTACTTC.